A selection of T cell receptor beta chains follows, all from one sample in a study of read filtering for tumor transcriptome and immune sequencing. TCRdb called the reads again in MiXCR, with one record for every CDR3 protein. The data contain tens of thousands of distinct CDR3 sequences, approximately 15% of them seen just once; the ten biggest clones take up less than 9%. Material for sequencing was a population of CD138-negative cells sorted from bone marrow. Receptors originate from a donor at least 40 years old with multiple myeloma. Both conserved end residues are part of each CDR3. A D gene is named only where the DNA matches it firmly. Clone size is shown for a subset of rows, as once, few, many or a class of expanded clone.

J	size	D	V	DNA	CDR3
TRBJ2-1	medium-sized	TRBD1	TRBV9	TGTGCCAGCAGCGTAGAAGGCAGGGGGCGGTTTGACGATGAGCAGTTCTTC	CASSVEGRGRFDDEQFF
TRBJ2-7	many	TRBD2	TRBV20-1	TGCAGTGCTAGAGTAGGCGGGAGCTCCGACGAGCAGTACTTC	CSARVGGSSDEQYF
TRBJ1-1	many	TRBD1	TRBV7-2	TGTGCCAGCAGCCTGAACACCAGACAGGGTGAAGCTTTCTTT	CASSLNTRQGEAFF
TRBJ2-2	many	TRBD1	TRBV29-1	TGCAGCGTTACCGGGACAGGCTTCACCGGGGAGCTGTTTTTT	CSVTGTGFTGELFF
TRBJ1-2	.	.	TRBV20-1	TGCAGTGCTGTCAGGGGAGACTATGGCTACACCTTC	CSAVRGDYGYTF
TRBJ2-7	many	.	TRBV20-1	TGCAGTGCTAGGTTCCCGGGACAAAGCTACGAGCAGTACTTC	CSARFPGQSYEQYF
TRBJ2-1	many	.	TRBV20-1	TGCAGTGCTCCCGCCCCCGGGCAGGGACGGAGGGTCTACAATGAGCAGTTCTTC	CSAPAPGQGRRVYNEQFF
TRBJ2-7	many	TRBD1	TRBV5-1	TGCGCCAGCAGCTTGGACAGGGGAATACTGGGGGAGCAGTACTTC	CASSLDRGILGEQYF
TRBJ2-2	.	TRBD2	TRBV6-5	TGTGCCAGCAGTTCCAAGACACACGGACTAGCGGGGGGGTCCACCGGGGAGCTGTTTTTT	CASSSKTHGLAGGSTGELFF
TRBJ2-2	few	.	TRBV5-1	TGCGCCACCGGAACAGAGAAACGCCTTCTGGGGAACACCGGGGAGCTGTTTTTT	CATGTEKRLLGNTGELFF
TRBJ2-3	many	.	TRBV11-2	TGTGCCAGCAGCCCCCATGGGGCAATCACAGATACGCAGTATTTT	CASSPHGAITDTQYF
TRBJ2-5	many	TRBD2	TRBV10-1	TGCGCCAGCAGTAAGCGGGGGCAGGAGGAGACCCAGTACTTC	CASSKRGQEETQYF
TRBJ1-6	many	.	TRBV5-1	TGCGCCAGCAGCTTGGCCGTGGGGAAGAATTCACCCCTCCACTTT	CASSLAVGKNSPLHF
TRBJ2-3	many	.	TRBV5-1	TGCGCCAGCAGCTTGGGGCGTTTCCCAGATACGCAGTATTTT	CASSLGRFPDTQYF
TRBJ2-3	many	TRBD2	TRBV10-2	TGCGCCAGCAGGGCGGGACTAGCGGAGCCTAGCACAGATACGCAGTATTTT	CASRAGLAEPSTDTQYF
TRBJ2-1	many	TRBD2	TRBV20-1	TGCAGTGCTAGAGATCGTAGGCTAGCGGGACGATTAAACAATGAGCAGTTCTTC	CSARDRRLAGRLNNEQFF
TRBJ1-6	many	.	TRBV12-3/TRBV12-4	TGTGCCAGCAGCCAACAGGGAAATTCACCCCTCCACTTT	CASSQQGNSPLHF
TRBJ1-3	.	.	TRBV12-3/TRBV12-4	TGTGCCAGCAGTTCCACAGGGGGAAACACCATATATTTT	CASSSTGGNTIYF
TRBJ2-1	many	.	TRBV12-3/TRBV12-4	TGTGCCAGCAGTCGGGATTCCGACAATGAGCAGTTCTTC	CASSRDSDNEQFF
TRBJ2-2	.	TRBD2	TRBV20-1	TGCGGTGCTAGAACCTTTAGCGGGACGAACACCGGGGAGCTGTTTTTT	CGARTFSGTNTGELFF
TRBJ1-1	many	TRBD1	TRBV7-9	TGTGCCAGCAGCGGGCGGTTCGGGACAGACACTGAAGCTTTCTTT	CASSGRFGTDTEAFF
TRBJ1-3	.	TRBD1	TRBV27	TGTGCCAGCAGTGCCTCGACAGGGTACGCAAACACCATATATTTT	CASSASTGYANTIYF
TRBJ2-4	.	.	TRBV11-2	TGTGCCAGCAGCGCCTCCCCCACGGATTCACTATGGGACTTC	CASSASPTDSLWDF
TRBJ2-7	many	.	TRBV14	TGTGCCAGCAGTCCTGTGGGGGAGAGGACCCCCTACGAGCAGTACTTC	CASSPVGERTPYEQYF
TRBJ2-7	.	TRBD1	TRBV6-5	TGTGCCAGCAGTTACTCGTACAGGGGTTTGAGTGAGCAGTACTTC	CASSYSYRGLSEQYF
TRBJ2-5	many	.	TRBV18	TGTGCCAGCTCACCACCGTCCCAACAAGAGACCCAGTACTTC	CASSPPSQQETQYF
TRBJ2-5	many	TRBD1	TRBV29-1	TGCAGCGTTGAGAAACAGGGGGAACAAGAGACCCAGTACTTC	CSVEKQGEQETQYF
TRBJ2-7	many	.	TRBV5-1	TGCGCCAGCAGCTTGGCCACAGGCGAAGTCGGGCAGTACTTC	CASSLATGEVGQYF
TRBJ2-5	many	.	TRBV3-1	TGTGCCAGCAGCCAAGAATTGGCCCTACGGGAGACCCAGTACTTC	CASSQELALRETQYF
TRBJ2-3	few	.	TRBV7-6	TGTGCCAGCAGCTTAATTTCAGATACGCAGTATTTT	CASSLISDTQYF
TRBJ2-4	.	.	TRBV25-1	TGTGCCAGCAGTGAATCCGTCCTCCCGCCGCTTCAGTACTTC	CASSESVLPPLQYF
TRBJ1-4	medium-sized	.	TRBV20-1	TGCAGTGCTAGAGATTCCGAGACACCTGAAAAACTGTTTTTT	CSARDSETPEKLFF
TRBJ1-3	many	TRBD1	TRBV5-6	TGTGCCAGCAGCAGAGACAGGGGTCGCCCTGGAAACACCATATATTTT	CASSRDRGRPGNTIYF
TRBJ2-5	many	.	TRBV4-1	TGCGCCAGCAGCCAAGAGGGGAGCAGGGGAAGAGAGACCCAGTACTTC	CASSQEGSRGRETQYF
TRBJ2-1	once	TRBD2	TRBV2	TGTGCCACCAAGCCTAGCGGAATAACGAACAATGCGCAGTTCTTC	CATKPSGITNNAQFF
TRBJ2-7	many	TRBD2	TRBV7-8	TGTGCCAGCAGCACCAGGACTAGCAACTACGAGCAGTACTTC	CASSTRTSNYEQYF
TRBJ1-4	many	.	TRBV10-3	TGTGCCATCAGGGCAGAAGCTAATGGAAAACTGTTTTTT	CAIRAEANGKLFF